What follows are 13 T cell receptor beta chains derived from one specimen sequenced in a study of shared clonotypes between healthy human individuals. Measured with immunoSEQ multiplex PCR; TCRdb has only the in-frame clones, and not every one. The sample lists millions of clones; roughly 95% were seen once. It was CD45RO-negative cells, positively selected for CCR7, that made up naive CD8 cells, with terminally differentiated effector memory CD45RA+ cells excluded. Sequencing was performed on naive CD8+ T cells sorted from blood. The receptor set was obtained from a man in his late teens or twenties in good health.

On this clone itself: Different DNA sequences within this sample yield the same CDR3. The chain combines TRBV11-2 with TRBJ2-2; unclear D gene. Germline CDR1 SGHAT, CDR2 FQNNGV. The CDR3 runs 13 residues. The V end was cut by 1 base, the J end by 4 bases, with 4 bases between. The CDR3, as DNA: TGTGCCAGCAGCTTAGTGGGCACCGGGGAGCTGTTTTTT. It encodes CASSLVGTGELFF.

This rearrangement joins TRBV4-1 to TRBJ2-3; possible D gene TRBD2, 5 bases. Germline loops: CDR1 MGHRA, CDR2 YSYEKL. Between the trimmed V and J ends, which lost 0 bases and 6 bases, there was a span of 16 bases. There are 16 residues in the CDR3. CDR3 in amino acids: CASSQDWTTWEDTQYF. DNA for the CDR3: TGCGCCAGCAGCCAAGACTGGACCACCTGGGAGGATACGCAGTATTTT.

Worth noting for this clone: This same CDR3 is encoded by further DNA sequences in the sample. The chain has TRBV7-9 and TRBJ2-1, with 13 bases fitting TRBD2. Unmatched junction bases numbered 2, after V lost 1 base and J lost 8 bases. CDR1 and CDR2 from the germline V gene are SEHNR and FQNEAQ (reference sequence). The CDR3 is 15 residues long. The CDR3 loop is CASSLVGLAGDEQFF. In DNA form, the CDR3 reads TGTGCCAGCAGCTTAGTCGGACTAGCGGGAGATGAGCAGTTCTTC.

The chain employs TRBV5-1 and TRBJ2-5, with 8 bases aligning to TRBD1. V was clipped by 2 bases and J by 5 bases; unmatched bases: 8. The CDR3 contains 15 residues. CDR1 is SGHRS, CDR2 YFSETQ, per germline. The DNA for the CDR3 is TGCGCCAGCAGCTTTCGAGGACAGGGTGGGGAGACCCAGTACTTC. Protein: CASSFRGQGGETQYF.

Note on this clone: The same CDR3 arises from other DNA sequences in this sample as well. This chain links TRBV6-5 with TRBJ2-3; D call uncertain. This CDR3 is built from 13 residues. V was cut by 6 bases and J by 1 base, with 8 bases left in between. Germline assignment: CDR1 MNHEY and CDR2 SVGAGI. The CDR3 region has the DNA TGTGCCAGCAGAGGGTGGGGCACAGATACGCAGTATTTT. It yields the protein CASRGWGTDTQYF.

The chain uses TRBV28 and TRBJ2-5; 10 bases are a match to TRBD2. V shed 6 bases, J shed 3 bases, and the junction held 1 base outside the gene matches. Germline V gives CDR1 MDHEN, CDR2 SYDVKM. The CDR3 spans 13 residues. The CDR3 DNA reads as TGTGCCAGCAGAGGACTAGCGGAAGAGACCCAGTACTTC. This gives the protein CASRGLAEETQYF. Looking up the rest from reference TRBV28 and TRBJ2-5 gives the full variable domain: DVKVTQSSRYLVKRTGEKVFLECVQDMDHENMFWYRQDPGLGLRLIYFSYDVKMKEKGDIPEGYSVSREKKERFSLILESASTNQTSMYLCASRGLAEETQYFGPGTRLLVL.

The J gene is TRBJ2-7, the V gene TRBV7-9; 10 bases map to TRBD1. CDR1 and CDR2 from the germline V gene are SEHNR and FQNEAQ (reference sequence). With 8 bases clipped from V and 0 bases from J, the junction kept 13 bases outside the gene matches. The CDR3 has 17 amino acids. The CDR3 loop is CASSSGTGVRSSYEQYF. The CDR3 DNA sequence: TGTGCCAGCTCTTCGGGGACAGGGGTCAGGAGCTCCTACGAGCAGTACTTC.

J is TRBJ2-5 and V is TRBV30; D call uncertain. The assigned J gene may be wrong: the sequence end matches TRBJ2-7 better. Per the germline V gene, CDR1 is GTSNPN and CDR2 is SVGIG (reference sequence). The CDR3 has 15 residues. CDR3 nucleotides: TGTGCCTGGAGTCAGAACTATGGGTTCTCCTACGAGCAGTACTTC. Translation: CAWSQNYGFSYEQYF.

The chain uses TRBV5-8 and TRBJ2-7, with 7 bases aligning to TRBD1. V lost 2 bases to trimming and J lost 0 bases; unmatched junction nucleotides: 5. Germline V gene data show CDR1 as SGHTS and CDR2 as YDEGEE. The CDR3 consists of 15 residues. Written as DNA, the CDR3 is TGTGCCAGCAGCTTAAGGGCAGGGGGCTCCTACGAGCAGTACTTC. It is translated as CASSLRAGGSYEQYF.

This chain links TRBV7-9 with TRBJ2-2, with 7 bases that match TRBD2. V shed 4 bases, J shed 1 base, and the junction held 15 bases outside the gene matches. The CDR3 contains 19 residues. Germline V gene lookup returns CDR1 SEHNR and CDR2 FQNEAQ (reference sequence). In DNA form, the CDR3 reads TGTGCCAGCAGCTCGACCATTCTCCCAGCGGGGCAGAACACCGGGGAGCTGTTTTTT. Its protein is CASSSTILPAGQNTGELFF.

There are a few counts of this clone. The V and J genes are TRBV10-3 and TRBJ1-2; D unresolved. Germline V gives CDR1 ENHRY, CDR2 SYGVKD. Trimming stripped 0 bases from V and 2 bases from J, with 13 bases between. CDR3 length: 16 residues. As DNA, the CDR3 is TGTGCCATCAGTGAGTCCGCGGAAAGAGAAAACTATGGCTACACCTTC. Translated, it gives CAISESAERENYGYTF.

Points on this clone: The sample has other DNA sequences that encode this CDR3 too. The chain combines TRBV5-1 with TRBJ1-2; D is undetermined. Deletions cut 0 bases from V and 4 bases from J, with 4 bases between. This CDR3 spans 12 amino acids. Germline V gene lookup returns CDR1 SGHRS and CDR2 YFSETQ. CDR3 nucleotides: TGCGCCAGCAGCTTGGACAGCTATGGCTACACCTTC. Its protein product is CASSLDSYGYTF. Looking up the rest from reference TRBV5-1 and TRBJ1-2 gives the full variable domain: KAGVTQTPRYLIKTRGQQVTLSCSPISGHRSVSWYQQTPGQGLQFLFEYFSETQRNKGNFPGRFSGRQFSNSRSEMNVSTLELGDSALYLCASSLDSYGYTFGSGTRLTVV.

A note on this clone: This specimen includes other DNA sequences encoding the same CDR3. The chain employs TRBV10-1 and TRBJ2-2; 8 bases are shared with TRBD2. Per the germline V gene, CDR1 is WNHNN and CDR2 is SYGVQD (reference sequence). With V trimmed by 8 bases and J by 2 bases, 4 bases remained unmatched. The CDR3 loop spans 14 amino acids. CDR3 bases: TGCGCCAGCTCCGGGGGGGGCAACACCGGGGAGCTGTTTTTT. It is translated as CASSGGGNTGELFF.